The next 9 T cell receptor beta chains were all read from a single sample in a study of T-cell memory formation after mild COVID-19 (dated by TCRdb to 2020 to 2022). The protocol used for the library was 5' RACE. The data were produced on an Illumina NovaSeq 6000. The raw public reads went through TCRdb reprocessing: fastp at Q25, MiXCR clone calling, in-frame beta chains kept. Here each entry gathers all rows of one CDR3 protein and keeps the most common genes and DNA. This sample comprises 120,000 to 150,000 distinct CDR3 sequences, less than 20% of them detected only once. The ten largest clones take up under 2.5% of the sample. The sample taken for sequencing was PBMCs or a T cell subset sorted from them (not recorded which). The receptors stem from an adult woman who had mild COVID-19 (a few samples of this study predate the infection). The sample titles of this study are shuffled in the database, so cell type and time point are left out; the donor was told from shared clones.

This clonotype has only a few counts. This chain connects TRBV7-2 to TRBJ2-1, with TRBD1 as a possible D gene (6 bases). CDR1 and CDR2 (germline): SGHTA, FQGNSA. CDR3 size: 14 residues. Trimming took 1 base from V and 8 from J, leaving 12 bases between them. CDR3 nucleotides: TGTGCCAGCAGCTTAGTCTCCAGGGGATATGAGCAGTTCTTC. Its protein product is CASSLVSRGYEQFF.

This clonotype was counted a few times. The chain is built from TRBV5-5 and TRBJ1-1; 11 bases fit TRBD1. With V trimmed by 4 bases and J by 0 bases, 2 bases remained unmatched. CDR1 and CDR2 (germline): SGHKS, YYEKEE (reference sequence). The CDR3 has 15 amino acids. As DNA, the CDR3 is TGTGCCAGCAGCGCGGGACAGGGGGTGAACACTGAAGCTTTCTTT. Amino acids: CASSAGQGVNTEAFF.

There are a few counts of this clonotype. The chain uses TRBV20-1 and TRBJ1-2; 8 bases match TRBD1. With V trimmed by 1 base and J by 7 bases, 11 bases remained unmatched. Germline CDR1 DFQATT, CDR2 SNEGSKA (reference sequence). The CDR3 has 15 amino acids. The DNA for the CDR3 is TGCAGTGCTAGAGGGCCCGGCAGGGGGCAAGGTGGCTACACCTTC. Its translation is CSARGPGRGQGGYTF.

The V gene is TRBV29-1, the J gene TRBJ2-7, with TRBD2 identical over 9 bases. Trimming at V came to 4 bases and at J to 4 bases, leaving 8 bases not matched to a gene. CDR1 SQVTM and CDR2 ANQGSEA come from the germline V gene. The CDR3 is made up of 14 amino acids. CDR3 protein: CSVGDGLARYEQYF. In DNA, the CDR3 is TGCAGCGTTGGGGATGGACTAGCGAGATACGAGCAGTACTTC.

The chain links TRBV5-1 to TRBJ2-3, with D possibly TRBD2 on 5 matching bases. CDR1 is SGHRS and CDR2 is YFSETQ in the germline V gene. Trimming cost V 9 bases and J 1 base, with 15 bases left between them. This CDR3 region has 14 residues. The CDR3 nucleotides are TGCGCCACCCCCCCCTCCGGGGGCACAGATACGCAGTATTTT. Amino acids: CATPPSGGTDTQYF.

Concerning this clonotype itself: At one end the junction does not follow the germline gene, possibly because of a read error. The CDR3 coding sequence is TGTGCCAGCAGCCGGGGGCAGGAGGGCTATGGCCACACCTTC. This gives the protein CASSRGQEGYGHTF. The chain couples TRBV5-8 to TRBJ1-2, with D possibly being TRBD1 (6 bases). The CDR3 consists of 14 residues. The germline V gene encodes CDR1 SGHTS and CDR2 YDEGEE. The whole variable domain, remainder taken from reference TRBV5-8 and TRBJ1-2, is EAGVTQSPTHLIKTRGQQATLRCSPISGHTSVYWYQQALGLGLQFLLWYDEGEERNRGNFPPRFSGRQFPNYSSELNVNALELEDSALYLCASSRGQEGYGHTFGSGTRLTVV.

V gene TRBV9 combines with J gene TRBJ1-1; D remains ambiguous. The CDR3 covers 13 residues. In germline, CDR1 is SGDLS, CDR2 YYNGEE. Trimming took off 1 base at V and 1 base at J, with 5 bases between the two ends. DNA for the CDR3: TGTGCCAGCAGCGTATCGAGGAACACTGAAGCTTTCTTT. This codes for CASSVSRNTEAFF. Filled out from reference TRBV9 and TRBJ1-1, the complete variable domain reads DSGVTQTPKHLITATGQRVTLRCSPRSGDLSVYWYQQSLDQGLQFLIQYYNGEERAKGNILERFSAQQFPDLHSELNLSSLELGDSALYFCASSVSRNTEAFFGQGTRLTVV.

The V and J genes are TRBV19 and TRBJ1-1; TRBD1 aligns across 11 bases. CDR1 is LNHDA and CDR2 is SQIVND in the germline V gene (reference sequence). Trimming removed 7 bases from V and 5 bases from J; junction bases left unmatched: 6. This CDR3 comprises 14 residues. The CDR3 DNA is TGTGCCAGTACCATGGACAGGGGGCGGACTGAAGCTTTCTTT. Translating gives CASTMDRGRTEAFF.

V and J are TRBV6-5 and TRBJ2-3; the match to TRBD2 covers 7 bases. This CDR3 spans 13 amino acids. Germline V CDR1 and CDR2: MNHEY, SVGAGI. Germline trimming cut 4 bases from V and 8 bases from J; bases unmatched to any gene: 6. This chain's CDR3 is CASSSLLAFTQYF. The DNA of the CDR3 is TGTGCCAGCAGTTCCCTACTAGCGTTTACGCAGTATTTT.